The sequence of this TCR beta chain was determined in a study of T cell clonality in common variable immunodeficiency. Whole-study results and caveats: In common variable immunodeficiency, TCR beta chains reportedly carried fewer deletions and N-nucleotide insertions. Shared TCRbeta clones were fewer between CVID subjects than controls.

This clone was observed many times. Its antigen is undetermined. Read sequence stops 3 residues before the CDR3 end, and the germline J gene provides the missing end. Clones were read by immunoSEQ multiplex PCR, and TCRdb kept only the in-frame ones, dropping some. Observed are tens of thousands of clones, no singletons, with the top ten taking approximately 5.4%. Both groups were predominantly of Caucasian heritage. Germline V gene data show CDR1 as DFQATT and CDR2 as SNEGSKA (reference sequence). This CDR3 comprises 16 residues. Trimming took 3 bases from V and 6 from J; bases not matched to a gene: 12.

The chain is built from TRBV20-1 and TRBJ2-1, with TRBD2 matching 9 bases. The source material was peripheral blood mononuclear cells. The source of this sequence is a person aged 18 to 70 in good health. The CDR3 reads CSARDVLAGMGNEQFF. The sequenced part of the CDR3 DNA is TGCAGTGCTAGGGATGTTCTAGCGGGAATGGGCAATGAG.